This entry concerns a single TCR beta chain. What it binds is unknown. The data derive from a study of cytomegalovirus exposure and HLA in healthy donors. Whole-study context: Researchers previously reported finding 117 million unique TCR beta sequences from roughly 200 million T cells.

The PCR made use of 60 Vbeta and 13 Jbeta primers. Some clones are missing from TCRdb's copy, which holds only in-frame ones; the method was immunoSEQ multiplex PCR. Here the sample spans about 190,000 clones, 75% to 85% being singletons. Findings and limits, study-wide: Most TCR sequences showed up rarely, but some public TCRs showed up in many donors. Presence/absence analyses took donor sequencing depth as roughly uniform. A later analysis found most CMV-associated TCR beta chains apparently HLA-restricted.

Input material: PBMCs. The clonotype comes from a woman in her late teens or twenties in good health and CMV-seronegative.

CDR3 region: CASSPGLAGGTDTQYF. The CDR3 nucleotides are TGCGCCAGCAGCCCGGGACTAGCGGGGGGCACAGATACGCAGTATTTT. The V gene is TRBV5-1, the J gene TRBJ2-3; 14 bases agree with TRBD2. The CDR3 has 16 residues. Trimming removed 4 bases from V and 1 base from J; junction bases left unmatched: 2. Germline V gene lookup returns CDR1 SGHRS and CDR2 YFSETQ.